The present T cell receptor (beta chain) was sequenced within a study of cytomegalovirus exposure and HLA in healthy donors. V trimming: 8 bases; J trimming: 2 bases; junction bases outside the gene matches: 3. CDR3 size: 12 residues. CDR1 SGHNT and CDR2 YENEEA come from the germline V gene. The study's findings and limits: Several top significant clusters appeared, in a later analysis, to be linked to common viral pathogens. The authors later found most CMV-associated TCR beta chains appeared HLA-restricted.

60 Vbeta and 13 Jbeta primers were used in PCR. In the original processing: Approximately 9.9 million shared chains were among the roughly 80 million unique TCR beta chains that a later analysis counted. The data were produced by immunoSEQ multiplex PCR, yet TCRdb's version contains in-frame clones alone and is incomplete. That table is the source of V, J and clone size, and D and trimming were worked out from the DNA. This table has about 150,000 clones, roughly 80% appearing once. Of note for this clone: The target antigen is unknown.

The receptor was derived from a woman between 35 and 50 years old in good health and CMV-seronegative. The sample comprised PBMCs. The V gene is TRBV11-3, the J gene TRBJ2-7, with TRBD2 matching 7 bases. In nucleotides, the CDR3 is TGTGCCAGCGGCGGGACTACCTACGAGCAGTACTTC. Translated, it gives CASGGTTYEQYF.